A single sample is the source of the 22 T cell receptor beta chains below, sequenced in a study of T cell repertoires in cytomegalovirus infection. Each CDR3 protein gets one entry after TCRdb re-called the reads with MiXCR. This table holds roughly 600,000 distinct CDR3 sequences, 20% to 30% found once. The sequenced sample was CD8+ T cells from PBMCs. The receptors here all came from a human donor in good health (CMV status not recorded). Some clones in this sample may be carry-over from other donors' samples.

J is TRBJ1-1 and V is TRBV28; 8 bases are a match to TRBD1. CDR1 and CDR2 (germline): MDHEN, SYDVKM. The CDR3 is 17 amino acids. With V trimmed by 3 bases and J by 1 base, 10 bases remained unmatched. The CDR3 region is CASSFQQGGWRNTEAFF. CDR3 DNA sequence: TGTGCCAGCAGTTTCCAACAGGGGGGGTGGCGGAACACTGAAGCTTTCTTT.

For this clonotype: Without the conserved terminal phenylalanine or tryptophan, this CDR3 likely stems from a read error. The chain joins TRBV29-1 to TRBJ2-1, with 14 bases aligning to TRBD2. Germline CDR1 reads SQVTM; CDR2 reads ANQGSEA. V trimming: 7 bases; J trimming: 1 base; junction bases outside the gene matches: 6. The CDR3 length is 16 residues. CDR3 bases: TGCAGCGCCAGGACTAGCGGGGGGCCTTCCTACAATGAGCAGTTCCTC. Amino acid sequence: CSARTSGGPSYNEQFL.

The chain uses TRBV6-2 or TRBV6-3 and TRBJ2-7, with D possibly being TRBD1 (6 bases). CDR3 length: 14 amino acids. CDR1 MNHEY and CDR2 SVGEGT come from the germline V gene. Trimming removed 6 bases from V and 0 bases from J, with 12 bases in between. For the CDR3, the DNA is TGTGCCAGCAGCAGGACAGATAGCTCCTACGAGCAGTACGTC. It yields the protein CASSRTDSSYEQYV.

As regards this clonotype: A single base separates this from a much larger clone, so it may be a read error. This rearrangement joins TRBV5-5 to TRBJ2-1, with a weak D call TRBD2 (5 bases). V was clipped by 1 base and J by 6 bases, with 11 bases between them. Germline V gene lookup returns CDR1 SGHKS and CDR2 YYEKEE (reference sequence). This CDR3 contains 14 residues. The CDR3 DNA follows: TGTGCCAGCAGCTTGTGGGCGGCGGGCAATGAGCAGTTCTTC. This sequence encodes CASSLWAAGNEQFF.

In the case of this clonotype: A much larger clone sits a single nucleotide away, making a read error possible. The chain joins TRBV11-1 to TRBJ1-1, with 9 bases fitting TRBD1. This CDR3 spans 15 amino acids. Unmatched junction bases numbered 11, after V lost 5 bases and J lost 7 bases. Germline CDR1 SGHAT, CDR2 FQDESV (reference sequence). CDR3 coding DNA: TGTGCCAGCAGCGACGCGGGACAGGGAGGCATTGAAGCTTTCTTT. This codes for CASSDAGQGGIEAFF.

This rearrangement joins TRBV6-2 or TRBV6-3 to TRBJ2-3, with 9 bases fitting TRBD1. CDR3 length equals 14 residues. Germline trimming cut 8 bases from V and 5 bases from J; bases unmatched to any gene: 8. Germline assignment: CDR1 MNHEY and CDR2 SVGEGT. The CDR3 here is CASDEQGARDTQYF. The CDR3 DNA follows: TGTGCCAGCGACGAACAGGGGGCGCGAGATACGCAGTATTTT.

This clonotype was counted only a few times. V usage is TRBV20-1 and J usage is TRBJ1-5; D is ambiguous. The V end was cut by 2 bases, the J end by 4 bases, with 18 bases between. In germline, CDR1 is DFQATT, CDR2 SNEGSKA (reference sequence). This CDR3 has 16 residues. CDR3 bases: TGCAGTGCTAGACCCGTAAGGGAGCCCACTAATCAGCCCCAGCATTTT. It translates to CSARPVREPTNQPQHF.

This chain joins TRBV20-1 and TRBJ2-2, with 10 bases that match TRBD1. V shed 2 bases, J shed 3 bases, and the junction held 6 bases outside the gene matches. Looked up from germline, CDR1 is DFQATT and CDR2 is SNEGSKA (reference sequence). The CDR3 runs to 16 residues. CDR3 nucleotides: TGCAGTGCTAGACCGGACAGGGGGTATTACACCGGGGAGCTGTTTTTT. Amino acid sequence: CSARPDRGYYTGELFF.

This clonotype was detected a few times. This chain joins TRBV19 and TRBJ1-1; D gene ambiguous. Germline lookup yields CDR1 LNHDA and CDR2 SQIVND (reference sequence). V was trimmed by 6 bases and J by 8 bases, leaving 13 bases between them. The CDR3 covers 12 residues. The CDR3: CASSDSRAEAFF. In nucleotides, the CDR3 is TGTGCCAGTAGCGACTCGAGAGCGGAAGCTTTCTTT.

The chain uses TRBV7-8 and TRBJ1-2; possibly TRBD1 for D (6 bases). CDR1 and CDR2 from the germline V gene are SGHVS and FQNEAQ. The CDR3 totals 15 residues. V lost 3 bases and J 4 bases, leaving 15 bases between the germline ends. CDR3: CASSFGGGFLYGYTF. The CDR3 coding sequence is TGTGCCAGCAGCTTCGGAGGGGGATTTCTCTATGGCTACACCTTC.

There are many counts of this clonotype. This rearrangement joins TRBV7-9 to TRBJ1-2; D is uncertain. This CDR3 is 14 amino acids long. V was trimmed by 5 bases and J by 8 bases, leaving 18 bases between them. Germline V gene lookup returns CDR1 SEHNR and CDR2 FQNEAQ (reference sequence). The CDR3: CASSPLKPSDGYTF. The CDR3 DNA sequence: TGTGCCAGCAGCCCCCTAAAGCCATCGGACGGCTACACCTTC.

The V and J genes are TRBV4-2 and TRBJ2-7; 8 bases are shared with TRBD1. The J segment lost 2 bases and the V segment lost 2 bases, leaving 5 bases of the junction unmatched. Germline CDR1 LGHNA, CDR2 YNFKEQ. The CDR3 is 15 residues long. Here the CDR3 reads CASSQTGTGAYEQYF. CDR3 bases: TGTGCCAGCAGCCAAACCGGGACAGGAGCCTACGAGCAGTACTTC.

This clonotype has more than one count but fewer than ten. The rearrangement uses TRBV23-1 and TRBJ2-5; 9 nucleotides line up with TRBD1. TRBV23-1 is identified as an open reading frame with a role that is uncertain. The junction had 1 base not matched to a gene; V was cut back by 1 base and J by 4 bases. The CDR3 loop spans 14 amino acids. The CDR3, as DNA: TGCGCCAGCAGTCAATTGACAGGGGGAGAGACCCAGTACTTC. It translates to CASSQLTGGETQYF.

This clonotype was observed a few times. The chain links TRBV28 to TRBJ2-2; tentatively, D is TRBD1 (5 bases). Germline values: CDR1 MDHEN, CDR2 SYDVKM. This CDR3 has 16 amino acids. V was cut by 1 base and J by 4 bases, with 13 bases left in between. CDR3 sequence reads: CASSLFRDSGTGELFF. In DNA form, the CDR3 reads TGTGCCAGCAGTTTATTCAGGGATTCGGGCACCGGGGAGCTGTTTTTT.

The V call is TRBV11-2, the J call TRBJ1-6, with D possibly being TRBD1 (6 bases). The CDR3 extends over 16 amino acids. Per the germline V gene, CDR1 is SGHAT and CDR2 is FQNNGV. The ends were cut back, 2 bases at V and 7 bases at J, with 15 bases in the middle. CDR3 sequence (DNA): TGTGCCAGCAGCTTATGGGACAAAAAGGGAAATTCACCCCTCCACTTT. It encodes CASSLWDKKGNSPLHF.

CDR3 DNA: TGTGCCAGCGGCGGGACTCTACAAGAGACCCAGTACTTC. It translates to CASGGTLQETQYF. The V and J genes are TRBV2 and TRBJ2-5; weak D call: TRBD2 (6 bases). V was cut by 8 bases and J by 2 bases, with 12 bases left in between. Germline lookup yields CDR1 SNHLY and CDR2 FYNNEI. The CDR3 spans 13 residues.

This clonotype came up many times. The chain combines TRBV7-8 with TRBJ2-1, with 9 nucleotides matching TRBD2. The CDR3 totals 17 residues. Looked up from germline, CDR1 is SGHVS and CDR2 is FQNEAQ. Germline trimming cut 0 bases from V and 9 bases from J; bases unmatched to any gene: 12. The CDR3: CASSLAPGSLAGIEQFF. In nucleotides, the CDR3 is TGTGCCAGCAGCTTAGCGCCGGGAAGCCTAGCGGGGATTGAGCAGTTCTTC. Using reference TRBV7-8 and TRBJ2-1 for the parts outside the CDR3, the full variable domain is GAGVSQSPRYKVAKRGQDVALRCDPISGHVSLFWYQQALGQGPEFLTYFQNEAQLDKSGLPSDRFFAERPEGSVSTLKIQRTQQEDSAVYLCASSLAPGSLAGIEQFFGPGTRLTVL.

In regard to this clonotype: This may stem from a read error, because a much larger clone lies one nucleotide away. The chain employs TRBV6-6 and TRBJ1-1, with 8 bases fitting TRBD1. Germline V gene lookup returns CDR1 MNHNY and CDR2 SVGAGI (reference sequence). This CDR3 comprises 16 residues. The junction had 13 bases not matched to a gene; V was cut back by 6 bases and J by 4 bases. Here the CDR3 reads CASSNDRGLLSTEAFF. The DNA for the CDR3 is TGTGCCAGCAGCAACGACAGGGGCCTCCTGAGCACTGAAGCTTTCTTT.

The J gene is TRBJ2-1, the V gene TRBV5-1; TRBD2 is a possible D gene (7 bases). Germline V gene data show CDR1 as SGHRS and CDR2 as YFSETQ. The CDR3 loop spans 13 amino acids. The V gene lost 6 bases and the J gene lost 5 bases, with 12 bases spanning the gap. CDR3 region: CASTQGRDNEQFF. The DNA of the CDR3 is TGCGCCAGCACCCAGGGGAGGGACAATGAGCAGTTCTTC.

Points on this clonotype: One end of the junction varies from germline; a read error may be responsible. J is TRBJ2-1 and V is TRBV13; D unresolved. Germline V gene sequence: CDR1 PRHDT, CDR2 FYEKMQ (reference sequence). There are 11 residues in the CDR3. CDR3 sequence reads: CATSQDNEQFF. Written as DNA, the CDR3 is TGCGCCACCTCACAAGACAATGAGCAGTTCTTC.

With regard to this clonotype: A read error is the likely source, as a far larger clone sits one nucleotide away. The chain recombines TRBV6-4 with TRBJ1-1, with D perhaps matching TRBD1 (5 bases). The CDR3 has 14 residues. Per the germline V gene, CDR1 is MRHNA and CDR2 is SNTAGT. Deletions cut 6 bases from V and 5 bases from J, with 16 bases between. In nucleotides, the CDR3 is TGTGCCAGCAGCCCCGGGACGGCGAAAACTGAAGCTTTCTTT. Protein: CASSPGTAKTEAFF.

The chain employs TRBV28 and TRBJ1-1, with 7 positions matching TRBD1. J gave up 1 base and V 3 bases, and 5 bases lay outside the gene matches. This CDR3 has 15 amino acids. The V gene's germline CDR1 is MDHEN and CDR2 SYDVKM. The CDR3 bases are TGTGCCAGCAGTTTTTGGGGGACAGAGAACACTGAAGCTTTCTTT. Amino acid sequence: CASSFWGTENTEAFF.